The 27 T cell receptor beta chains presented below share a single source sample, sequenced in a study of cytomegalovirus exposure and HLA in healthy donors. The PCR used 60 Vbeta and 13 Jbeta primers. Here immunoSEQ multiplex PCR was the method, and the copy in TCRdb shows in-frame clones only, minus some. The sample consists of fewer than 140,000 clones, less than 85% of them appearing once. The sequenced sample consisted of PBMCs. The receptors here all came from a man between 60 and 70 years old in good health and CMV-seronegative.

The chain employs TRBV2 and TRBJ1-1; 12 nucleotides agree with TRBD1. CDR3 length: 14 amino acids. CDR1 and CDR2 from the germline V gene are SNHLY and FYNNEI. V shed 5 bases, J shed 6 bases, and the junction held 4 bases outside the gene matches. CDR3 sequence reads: CASSQGTGGSEAFF. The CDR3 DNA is TGTGCCAGCAGTCAAGGGACAGGGGGCTCTGAAGCTTTCTTT.

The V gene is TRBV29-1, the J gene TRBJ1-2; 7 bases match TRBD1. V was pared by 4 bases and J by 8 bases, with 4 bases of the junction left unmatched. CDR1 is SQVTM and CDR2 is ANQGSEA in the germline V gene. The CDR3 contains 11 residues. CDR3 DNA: TGCAGCGTTGTAAGGGGGCGCGGCTACACCTTC. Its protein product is CSVVRGRGYTF.

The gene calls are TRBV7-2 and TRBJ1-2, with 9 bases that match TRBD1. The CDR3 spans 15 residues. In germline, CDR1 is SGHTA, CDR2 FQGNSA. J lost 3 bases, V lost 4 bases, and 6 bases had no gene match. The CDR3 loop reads CASSWGTGRDYGYTF. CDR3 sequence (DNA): TGTGCCAGCAGCTGGGGGACAGGGAGGGACTATGGCTACACCTTC.

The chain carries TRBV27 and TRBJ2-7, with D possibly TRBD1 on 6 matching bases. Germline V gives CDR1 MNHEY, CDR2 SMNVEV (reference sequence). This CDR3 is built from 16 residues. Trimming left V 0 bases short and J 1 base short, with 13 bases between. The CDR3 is CASSLSQGFISYEQYF. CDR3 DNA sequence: TGTGCCAGCAGTTTATCACAGGGTTTCATTTCCTACGAGCAGTACTTC.

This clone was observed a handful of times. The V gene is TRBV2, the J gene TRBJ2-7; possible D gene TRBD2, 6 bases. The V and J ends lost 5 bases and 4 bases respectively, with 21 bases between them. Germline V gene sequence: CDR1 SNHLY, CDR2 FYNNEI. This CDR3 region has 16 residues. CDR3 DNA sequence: TGTGCCAGCAGTCCCGAGGAGGGGACTCCCCTATACGAGCAGTACGTC. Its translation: CASSPEEGTPLYEQYV.

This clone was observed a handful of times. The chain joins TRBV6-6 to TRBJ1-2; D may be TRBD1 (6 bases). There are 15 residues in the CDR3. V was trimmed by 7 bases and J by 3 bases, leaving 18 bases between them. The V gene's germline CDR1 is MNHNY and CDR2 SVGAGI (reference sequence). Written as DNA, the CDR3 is TGTGCCAGCACCCGGACAGACCCTTATTACTATGGCTACACCTTC. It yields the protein CASTRTDPYYYGYTF.

The DNA for the CDR3 is TGTGCCAGCAGCGTCGGACAGGGAGAGCAAGAGACCCAGTACTTC. Translation: CASSVGQGEQETQYF. The genes are TRBV9 and TRBJ2-5; 8 bases line up with TRBD1. V gave up 2 bases and J gave up 2 bases; unmatched junction bases: 5. The germline V gene encodes CDR1 SGDLS and CDR2 YYNGEE. The CDR3 is 15 residues long.

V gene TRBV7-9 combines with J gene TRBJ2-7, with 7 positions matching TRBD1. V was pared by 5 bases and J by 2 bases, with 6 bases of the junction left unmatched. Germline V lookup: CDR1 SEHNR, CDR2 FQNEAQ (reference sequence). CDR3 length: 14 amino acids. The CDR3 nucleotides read TGTGCCAGCAGCCCCTATAGGGGGCCCTACGAGCAGTACTTC. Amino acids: CASSPYRGPYEQYF.

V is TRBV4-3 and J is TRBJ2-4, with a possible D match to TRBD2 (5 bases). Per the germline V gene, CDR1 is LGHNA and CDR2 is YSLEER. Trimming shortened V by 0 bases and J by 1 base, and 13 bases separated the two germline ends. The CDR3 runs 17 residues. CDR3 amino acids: CASSQDYLRVAKNIQYF. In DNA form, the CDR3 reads TGCGCCAGCAGCCAAGATTATCTGAGGGTGGCCAAAAACATTCAGTACTTC.

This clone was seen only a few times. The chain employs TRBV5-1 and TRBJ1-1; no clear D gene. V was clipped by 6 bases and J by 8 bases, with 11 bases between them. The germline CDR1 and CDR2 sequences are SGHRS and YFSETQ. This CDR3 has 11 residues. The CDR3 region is CASKSGVEAFF. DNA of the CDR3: TGCGCCAGCAAATCCGGGGTCGAAGCTTTCTTT.

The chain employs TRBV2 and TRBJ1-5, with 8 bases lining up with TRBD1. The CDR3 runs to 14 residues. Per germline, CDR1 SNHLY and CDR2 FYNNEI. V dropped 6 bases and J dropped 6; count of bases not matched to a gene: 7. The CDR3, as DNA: TGTGCCAGCAGCCGACAGGGGATGCTTCAGCCCCAGCATTTT. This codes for CASSRQGMLQPQHF.

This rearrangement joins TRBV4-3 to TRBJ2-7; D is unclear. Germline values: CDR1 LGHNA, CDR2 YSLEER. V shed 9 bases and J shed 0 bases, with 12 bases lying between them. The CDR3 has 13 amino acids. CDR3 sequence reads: CARPNGHSYEQYF. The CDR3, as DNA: TGCGCCAGACCCAATGGGCACTCCTACGAGCAGTACTTC.

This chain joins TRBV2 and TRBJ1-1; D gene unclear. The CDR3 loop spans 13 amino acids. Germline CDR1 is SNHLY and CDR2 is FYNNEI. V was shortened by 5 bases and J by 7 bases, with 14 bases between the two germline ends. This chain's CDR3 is CASSPTEVSEAFF. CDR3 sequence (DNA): TGTGCCAGCAGTCCCACGGAGGTTAGTGAAGCTTTCTTT.

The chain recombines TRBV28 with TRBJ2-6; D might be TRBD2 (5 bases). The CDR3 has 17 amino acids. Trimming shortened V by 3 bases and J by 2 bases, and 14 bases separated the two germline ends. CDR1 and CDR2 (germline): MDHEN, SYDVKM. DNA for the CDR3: TGTGCCAGCAGTTTTGTGTTTGCGGGCCCTGGGGCCAACGTCCTGACTTTC. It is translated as CASSFVFAGPGANVLTF.

This CDR3 is CASSPGTGKRTGELFF. The CDR3 DNA reads as TGTGCCAGCAGCCCAGGGACAGGGAAGAGAACCGGGGAGCTGTTTTTT. The chain carries TRBV5-4 and TRBJ2-2, with 9 bases fitting TRBD1. The CDR3 loop spans 16 amino acids. Germline CDR1 SGHNT, CDR2 YYREEE (reference sequence). With 4 bases clipped from V and 5 bases from J, the junction kept 9 bases outside the gene matches.

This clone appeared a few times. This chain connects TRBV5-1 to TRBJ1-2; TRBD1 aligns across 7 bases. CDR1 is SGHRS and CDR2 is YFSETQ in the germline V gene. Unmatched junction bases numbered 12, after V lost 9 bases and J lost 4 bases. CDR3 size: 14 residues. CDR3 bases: TGCGCCACTAGACAGGGAACATCACTCTATGGCTACACCTTC. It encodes CATRQGTSLYGYTF.

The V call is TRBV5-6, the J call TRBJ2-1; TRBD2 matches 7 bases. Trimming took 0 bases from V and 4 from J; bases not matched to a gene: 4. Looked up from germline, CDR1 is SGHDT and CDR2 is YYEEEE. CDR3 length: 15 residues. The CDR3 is CASSLVAGRYNEQFF. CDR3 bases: TGTGCCAGCAGCTTGGTAGCGGGCAGATACAATGAGCAGTTCTTC.

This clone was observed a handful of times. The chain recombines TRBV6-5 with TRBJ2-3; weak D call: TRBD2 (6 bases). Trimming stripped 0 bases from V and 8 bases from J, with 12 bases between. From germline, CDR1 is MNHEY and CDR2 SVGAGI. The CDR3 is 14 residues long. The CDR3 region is CASSYSRLVATQYF. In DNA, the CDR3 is TGTGCCAGCAGTTACTCCAGACTAGTCGCTACGCAGTATTTT.

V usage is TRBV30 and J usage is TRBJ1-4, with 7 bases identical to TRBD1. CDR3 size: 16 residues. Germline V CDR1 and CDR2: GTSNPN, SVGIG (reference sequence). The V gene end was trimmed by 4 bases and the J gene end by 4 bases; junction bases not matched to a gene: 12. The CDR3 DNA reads TGTGCCTGGACCGTTCAGGGGGGTCCCTTTAATGAAAAACTGTTTTTT. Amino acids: CAWTVQGGPFNEKLFF.

DNA for the CDR3: TGCAGCGGCCTACGAAACACTGAAGCTTTCTTT. Translating it yields CSGLRNTEAFF. The rearrangement uses TRBV29-1 and TRBJ1-1; no reliable D call. V was cut by 7 bases and J by 2 bases, with 8 bases left in between. The germline V gene encodes CDR1 SQVTM and CDR2 ANQGSEA. There are 11 residues in the CDR3.

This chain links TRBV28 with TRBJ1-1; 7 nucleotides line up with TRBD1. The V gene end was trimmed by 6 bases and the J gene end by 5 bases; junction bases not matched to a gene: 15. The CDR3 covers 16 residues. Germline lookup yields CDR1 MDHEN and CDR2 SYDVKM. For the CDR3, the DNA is TGTGCCAGCAGCACAGGGGCCGGGGGATTTAGGACTGAAGCTTTCTTT. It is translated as CASSTGAGGFRTEAFF.

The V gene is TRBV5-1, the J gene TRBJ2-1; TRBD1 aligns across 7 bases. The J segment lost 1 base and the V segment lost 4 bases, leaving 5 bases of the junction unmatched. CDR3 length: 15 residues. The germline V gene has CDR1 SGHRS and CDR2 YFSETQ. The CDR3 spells CASSTTGLSYNEQFF. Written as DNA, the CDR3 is TGCGCCAGCAGCACGACAGGGTTGTCCTACAATGAGCAGTTCTTC.

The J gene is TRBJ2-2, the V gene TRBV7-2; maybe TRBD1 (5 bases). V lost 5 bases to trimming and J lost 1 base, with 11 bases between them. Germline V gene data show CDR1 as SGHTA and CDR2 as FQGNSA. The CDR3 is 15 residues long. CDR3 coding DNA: TGTGCCAGCAGCGTGACAGCACAGAACACCGGGGAGCTGTTTTTT. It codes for CASSVTAQNTGELFF.

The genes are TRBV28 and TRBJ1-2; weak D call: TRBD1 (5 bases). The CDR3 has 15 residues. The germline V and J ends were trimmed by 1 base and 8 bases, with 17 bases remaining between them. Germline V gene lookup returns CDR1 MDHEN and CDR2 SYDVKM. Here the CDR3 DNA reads TGTGCCAGCAGTTTATCTCCGTCAGGGCGAGAAGGCTACACCTTC. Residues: CASSLSPSGREGYTF.

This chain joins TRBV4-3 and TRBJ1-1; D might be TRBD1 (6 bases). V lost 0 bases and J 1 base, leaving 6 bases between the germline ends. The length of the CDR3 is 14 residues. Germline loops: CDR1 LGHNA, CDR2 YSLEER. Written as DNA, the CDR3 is TGCGCCAGCAGCCAAGAAGGGGGGAACACTGAAGCTTTCTTT. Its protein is CASSQEGGNTEAFF.

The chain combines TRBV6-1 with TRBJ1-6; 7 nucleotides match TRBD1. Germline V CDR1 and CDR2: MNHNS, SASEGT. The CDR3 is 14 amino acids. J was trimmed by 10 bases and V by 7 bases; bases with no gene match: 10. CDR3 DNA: TGTGCCAGCACTCCGACAGGGATAGGCTCACCCCTCCACTTT. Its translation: CASTPTGIGSPLHF.

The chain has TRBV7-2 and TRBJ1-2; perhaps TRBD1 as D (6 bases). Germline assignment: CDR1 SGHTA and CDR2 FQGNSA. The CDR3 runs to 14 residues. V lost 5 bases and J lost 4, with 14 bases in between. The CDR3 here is CASSLQGSSYGYTF. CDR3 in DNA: TGTGCCAGCAGCCTCCAGGGGTCGTCCTATGGCTACACCTTC.